What follows are 18 T cell receptor beta chains derived from one specimen sequenced in a study of T cells after somatic rescue of genetic block. Clones were read by immunoSEQ multiplex PCR, and TCRdb kept only the in-frame ones, dropping some. The sample consists of tens of thousands of clones, about 96% of them appearing once. Source material: peripheral blood mononuclear cells (PBMCs). The receptors come from a child under two years old.

The chain couples TRBV5-4 to TRBJ2-7, with D perhaps TRBD1 (5 bases). The CDR3 runs to 11 residues. V shed 4 bases and J shed 11 bases, with 13 bases lying between them. Germline CDR1 and CDR2: SGHNT and YYREEE (reference sequence). CDR3 sequence reads: CASSVQGRKYF. The DNA for the CDR3 is TGTGCCAGCAGCGTCCAGGGCAGAAAGTACTTC.

This chain uses TRBV11-2 with TRBJ2-5; weak D call: TRBD1 (5 bases). Germline V lookup: CDR1 SGHAT, CDR2 FQNNGV. CDR3 length equals 15 residues. With 0 bases removed from V and 2 bases from J, the gap between germline ends came to 10 bases. Here the CDR3 reads CASSLDWNRQETQYF. The CDR3 DNA sequence: TGTGCCAGCAGCTTAGATTGGAACAGGCAAGAGACCCAGTACTTC. Looking up the rest from reference TRBV11-2 and TRBJ2-5 gives the full variable domain: EAGVAQSPRYKIIEKRQSVAFWCNPISGHATLYWYQQILGQGPKLLIQFQNNGVVDDSQLPKDRFSAERLKGVDSTLKIQPAKLEDSAVYLCASSLDWNRQETQYFGPGTRLLVL.

This clone appeared once. The V call is TRBV27, the J call TRBJ1-1; 7 nucleotides agree with TRBD1. Trimming took 6 bases from V and 0 from J; bases not matched to a gene: 10. This CDR3 is 16 amino acids long. Germline lookup yields CDR1 MNHEY and CDR2 SMNVEV (reference sequence). CDR3 residues: CASRSRLRGMNTEAFF. CDR3 sequence (DNA): TGTGCCAGCAGGTCGAGGCTCAGGGGGATGAACACTGAAGCTTTCTTT.

The chain recombines TRBV19 with TRBJ2-1; maybe TRBD2 (5 bases). V was clipped by 4 bases and J by 4 bases, with 17 bases between them. The CDR3 length is 16 residues. Germline values: CDR1 LNHDA, CDR2 SQIVND (reference sequence). CDR3 sequence (DNA): TGTGCCAGTAGTACCCTAATGGCGGGCTTTTACAATGAGCAGTTCTTC. Its translation is CASSTLMAGFYNEQFF.

The chain employs TRBV18 and TRBJ1-5, with D possibly being TRBD1 (5 bases). CDR1 is KGHSH, CDR2 LQKENI, per germline. There are 13 residues in the CDR3. The V and J ends lost 4 bases and 7 bases respectively, with 11 bases between them. The CDR3 sequence: CASSLTGAQPQHF. The CDR3 DNA sequence: TGTGCCAGCTCACTCACCGGGGCACAGCCCCAGCATTTT.

J is TRBJ2-7 and V is TRBV6-5; possible D gene TRBD2, 7 bases. The germline V gene encodes CDR1 MNHEY and CDR2 SVGAGI. V lost 0 bases and J lost 3, with 15 bases in between. The CDR3 has 16 residues. Here the CDR3 reads CASSYSTGGPLYEQYF. DNA of the CDR3: TGTGCCAGCAGTTACTCGACGGGGGGCCCACTCTACGAGCAGTACTTC.

The V and J genes are TRBV6-1 and TRBJ1-1; 7 bases are a match to TRBD1. CDR3 length: 12 amino acids. Losses at the gene ends were 4 bases for V and 9 bases for J; bases not matched to a gene: 5. CDR1 MNHNS and CDR2 SASEGT come from the germline V gene. CDR3 residues: CASSALQGKAFF. The CDR3 DNA follows: TGTGCCAGCAGTGCCTTACAGGGGAAAGCTTTCTTT.

The chain joins TRBV5-8 to TRBJ2-3, with 7 positions matching TRBD2. The V and J ends lost 0 bases and 1 base, in that order; junction bases with no gene match: 8. The CDR3 sequence is 17 residues long. Germline V CDR1 and CDR2: SGHTS, YDEGEE. In nucleotides, the CDR3 is TGTGCCAGCAGCTTGGAACTAGCGTCAAGAGGCACAGATACGCAGTATTTT. It encodes CASSLELASRGTDTQYF. Full variable domain (outside the CDR3, taken from reference TRBV5-8 and TRBJ2-3): EAGVTQSPTHLIKTRGQQATLRCSPISGHTSVYWYQQALGLGLQFLLWYDEGEERNRGNFPPRFSGRQFPNYSSELNVNALELEDSALYLCASSLELASRGTDTQYFGPGTRLTVL.

The rearrangement links TRBV7-2 to TRBJ2-2; D remains ambiguous. The V gene lost 1 base and the J gene lost 1 base, with 4 bases spanning the gap. The CDR3 length is 14 residues. The germline CDR1 and CDR2 sequences are SGHTA and FQGNSA. CDR3 sequence: CASSLGRNTGELFF. The CDR3 DNA reads as TGTGCCAGCAGCTTAGGGCGGAACACCGGGGAGCTGTTTTTT. Full variable domain (remainder filled in from reference TRBV7-2 and TRBJ2-2): GAGVSQSPSNKVTEKGKDVELRCDPISGHTALYWYRQSLGQGLEFLIYFQGNSAPDKSGLPSDRFSAERTGGSVSTLTIQRTQQEDSAVYLCASSLGRNTGELFFGEGSRLTVL.

This clone was observed a single time. This chain joins TRBV6-1 and TRBJ1-1; 9 nucleotides align to TRBD1. The trim removed 7 bases at V and 5 bases at J, leaving 5 bases unmatched. The CDR3 contains 13 residues. Germline CDR1 and CDR2: MNHNS and SASEGT. DNA for the CDR3: TGTGCCAGCATCATGACAGGGGGGACTGAAGCTTTCTTT. This gives the protein CASIMTGGTEAFF.

The CDR3 DNA reads TGCGCCAGCAGCCTTTTGGACAGTGGCAATTCACCCCTCCACTTT. As protein: CASSLLDSGNSPLHF. The V and J genes are TRBV4-3 and TRBJ1-6, with TRBD1 as a possible D gene (6 bases). This CDR3 is 15 amino acids long. Per germline, CDR1 LGHNA and CDR2 YSLEER. V was pared by 4 bases and J by 7 bases, with 14 bases between.

This clone was observed a single time. In nucleotides, the CDR3 is TGTGCCAGCAGCTTAGCGGGAGGGAATGAGCAGTTCTTC. This codes for CASSLAGGNEQFF. V is TRBV7-3 and J is TRBJ2-1; 9 nucleotides align to TRBD2. V dropped 2 bases and J dropped 7; count of bases not matched to a gene: 0. Germline CDR1 reads SGHTA; CDR2 reads FQGTGA. CDR3 length: 13 residues.

The chain carries TRBV27 and TRBJ2-7; perhaps TRBD2 as D (7 bases). Germline assignment: CDR1 MNHEY and CDR2 SMNVEV (reference sequence). The V gene lost 8 bases and the J gene lost 4 bases, with 18 bases spanning the gap. The CDR3 has 14 residues. DNA of the CDR3: TGTGCCAGCGCGGGGGCCCGATTTGTGTACGAGCAGTACTTC. It encodes CASAGARFVYEQYF.

The rearrangement uses TRBV7-2 and TRBJ2-7; TRBD2 agrees at 11 bases. Looked up from germline, CDR1 is SGHTA and CDR2 is FQGNSA. V trimming: 3 bases; J trimming: 4 bases; junction bases outside the gene matches: 5. This CDR3 region has 15 residues. In DNA, the CDR3 is TGTGCCAGCAGCTTTAGACTAGCGGGACCTTACGAGCAGTACTTC. Its protein product is CASSFRLAGPYEQYF. The full variable domain, its missing parts supplied by reference TRBV7-2 and TRBJ2-7, is GAGVSQSPSNKVTEKGKDVELRCDPISGHTALYWYRQSLGQGLEFLIYFQGNSAPDKSGLPSDRFSAERTGGSVSTLTIQRTQQEDSAVYLCASSFRLAGPYEQYFGPGTRLTVT.

The genes are TRBV10-3 and TRBJ2-3; 11 nucleotides agree with TRBD2. Germline lookup yields CDR1 ENHRY and CDR2 SYGVKD. This CDR3 region has 14 residues. The V segment lost 4 bases and the J segment 3 bases; nucleotides outside the gene matches: 0. The CDR3: CAISGTSGTDTQYF. CDR3 coding DNA: TGTGCCATCAGTGGGACTAGCGGGACAGATACGCAGTATTTT.

The J gene is TRBJ2-2, the V gene TRBV11-2; 13 bases fit TRBD2. CDR1 and CDR2 (germline): SGHAT, FQNNGV. This CDR3 is 16 amino acids long. With 2 bases clipped from V and 4 bases from J, the junction kept 1 base outside the gene matches. CDR3 sequence: CASSLRLAGGTGELFF. CDR3 in DNA: TGTGCCAGCAGCTTAAGACTAGCGGGAGGCACCGGGGAGCTGTTTTTT.

The chain couples TRBV4-2 to TRBJ2-2; possible D gene TRBD2, 7 bases. Trimming took 2 bases from V and 3 from J, leaving 13 bases between them. The CDR3 has 16 residues. Germline V lookup: CDR1 LGHNA, CDR2 YNFKEQ. The CDR3 sequence: CASSQWGGADTGELFF. DNA for the CDR3: TGTGCCAGCAGCCAATGGGGGGGCGCGGACACCGGGGAGCTGTTTTTT.

This sequence joins TRBV18 and TRBJ2-7, with 10 positions matching TRBD1. This CDR3 is 13 amino acids long. J gave up 5 bases and V 6 bases, and 4 bases lay outside the gene matches. The germline V gene has CDR1 KGHSH and CDR2 LQKENI. The CDR3 coding sequence is TGTGCCAGCTCTCGGGACAGGGGCCACGAGCAGTACTTC. Protein sequence: CASSRDRGHEQYF.